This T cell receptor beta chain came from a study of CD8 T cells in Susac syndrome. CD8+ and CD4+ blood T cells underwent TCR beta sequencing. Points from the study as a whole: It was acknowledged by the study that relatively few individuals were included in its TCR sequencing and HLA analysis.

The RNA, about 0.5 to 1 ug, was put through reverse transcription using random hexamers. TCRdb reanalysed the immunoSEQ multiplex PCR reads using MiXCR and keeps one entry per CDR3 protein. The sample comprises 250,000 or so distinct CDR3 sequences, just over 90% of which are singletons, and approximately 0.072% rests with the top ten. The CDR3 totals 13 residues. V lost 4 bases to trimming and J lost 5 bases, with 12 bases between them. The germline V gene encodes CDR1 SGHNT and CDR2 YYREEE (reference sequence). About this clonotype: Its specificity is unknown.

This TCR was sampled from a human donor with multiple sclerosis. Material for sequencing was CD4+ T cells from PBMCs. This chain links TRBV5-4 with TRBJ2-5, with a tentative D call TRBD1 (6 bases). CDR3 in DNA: TGTGCCAGCAGCCAACAGGGCGGGGAGACCCAGTACTTC. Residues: CASSQQGGETQYF.